Listed below are T cell receptor beta chains from one sample, sequenced in a study of a mutant IDH1 vaccine in newly diagnosed glioma. Only in-frame clones appear in the TCRdb table, and some are missing; sequencing was by immunoSEQ multiplex PCR. The data contain more than 30,000 clones, about 90% of them seen just once; the ten biggest clones take up less than 25%. Their cognate antigens are unknown. Specimen: PBMCs, collected from a glioma patient whose treatment included an IDH1 peptide vaccine. The receptors derive from a man aged 18-30 years with glioma. The CDR3 runs from the conserved cysteine through the conserved F or W. Fields, in order: D gene, clone size, J gene, V gene, CDR3 protein, CDR3 DNA. The D gene is left open where the match is weak. Size values are once, few and many counts, or a class for expanded clones, and some rows have none.

NA | NA | TRBJ1-6 | TRBV9 | CASSGGAETYNSPLHF | TGTGCCAGCAGCGGAGGGGCGGAAACCTATAATTCACCCCTCCACTTT
TRBD1 | NA | TRBJ1-5 | TRBV4-3 | CASSQSGTGNQPQHF | TGCGCCAGCAGCCAATCTGGGACAGGCAATCAGCCCCAGCATTTT
NA | once | TRBJ1-4 | TRBV28 | CASKAGSSGEKLFF | TGTGCCAGCAAAGCGGGCAGCTCAGGGGAAAAACTGTTTTTT
NA | NA | TRBJ1-3 | TRBV5-6 | CASSSRQASSGNTIYF | TGTGCCAGCAGCTCCCGACAGGCATCCTCTGGAAACACCATATATTTT
TRBD1 | NA | TRBJ1-6 | TRBV29-1 | CSALTGGRNSPLHF | TGCAGCGCCTTGACAGGGGGCAGGAATTCACCCCTCCACTTT
TRBD1 | NA | TRBJ1-5 | TRBV19 | CASSTRTGEVNQPQHF | TGTGCCAGTAGTACTCGGACAGGGGAGGTAAATCAGCCCCAGCATTTT
NA | NA | TRBJ1-1 | TRBV5-6 | CASSSPGRWTEAFF | TGTGCCAGCAGCTCACCGGGACGCTGGACTGAAGCTTTCTTT
NA | few | TRBJ1-1 | TRBV30 | CAWSGRTGVNTEAFF | TGTGCCTGGAGTGGACGTACGGGGGTGAACACTGAAGCTTTCTTT
NA | NA | TRBJ2-5 | TRBV7-9 | CASSSPVGAETQYF | TGTGCCAGCAGCTCCCCGGTGGGCGCAGAGACCCAGTACTTC
TRBD1 | NA | TRBJ2-7 | TRBV4-2 | CASSPGQSYEQYF | TGTGCCAGCAGCCCGGGACAGTCCTACGAGCAGTACTTC
NA | once | TRBJ2-7 | TRBV4-1 | CASSQGISSYEQYF | TGCGCCAGCAGCCAAGGTATAAGTTCCTACGAGCAGTACTTC
TRBD2 | NA | TRBJ2-7 | TRBV27 | CASRSLAGLYEQYF | TGTGCCAGCAGGTCTCTAGCGGGCCTATACGAGCAGTACTTC
NA | NA | TRBJ2-5 | TRBV5-1 | CASSPRYDSKETQYF | TGCGCCAGCAGCCCACGGTACGACAGCAAAGAGACCCAGTACTTC